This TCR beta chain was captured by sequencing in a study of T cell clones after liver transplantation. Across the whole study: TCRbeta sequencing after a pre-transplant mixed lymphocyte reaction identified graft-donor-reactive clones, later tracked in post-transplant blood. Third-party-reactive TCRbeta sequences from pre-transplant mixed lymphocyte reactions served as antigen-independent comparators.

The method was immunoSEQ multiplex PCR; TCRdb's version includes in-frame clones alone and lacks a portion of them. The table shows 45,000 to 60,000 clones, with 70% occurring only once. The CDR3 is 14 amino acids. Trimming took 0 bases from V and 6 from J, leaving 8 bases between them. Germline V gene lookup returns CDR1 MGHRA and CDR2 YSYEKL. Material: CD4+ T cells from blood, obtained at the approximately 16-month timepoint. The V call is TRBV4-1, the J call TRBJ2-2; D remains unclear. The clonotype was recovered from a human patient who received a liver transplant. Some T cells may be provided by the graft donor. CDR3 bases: TGCGCCAGCAGCCAAGAATATATGTCCGGGGAGCTGTTTTTT. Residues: CASSQEYMSGELFF.